This T cell receptor beta chain was documented in a study of cytomegalovirus exposure and HLA in healthy donors. The data were produced by immunoSEQ multiplex PCR, yet TCRdb's version contains in-frame clones alone and is incomplete. The sample has 100,000 to 120,000 clones, approximately 94% seen once. The CDR3 is 17 amino acids. Germline V CDR1 and CDR2: SGHTA, FQGNSA. The V end lost 5 bases, the J end lost 6 bases, and 22 bases lay between the germline ends. V gene TRBV7-2 combines with J gene TRBJ2-2; D might be TRBD2 (6 bases). The sequenced material came from PBMCs. This clonotype originated in a woman in her late teens or twenties in good health and CMV-seronegative. The DNA for the CDR3 is TGTGCCAGCAGCCGAGGGGCTAGCGTCTATGGCGCCGGGGAGCTGTTTTTT. As protein: CASSRGASVYGAGELFF.